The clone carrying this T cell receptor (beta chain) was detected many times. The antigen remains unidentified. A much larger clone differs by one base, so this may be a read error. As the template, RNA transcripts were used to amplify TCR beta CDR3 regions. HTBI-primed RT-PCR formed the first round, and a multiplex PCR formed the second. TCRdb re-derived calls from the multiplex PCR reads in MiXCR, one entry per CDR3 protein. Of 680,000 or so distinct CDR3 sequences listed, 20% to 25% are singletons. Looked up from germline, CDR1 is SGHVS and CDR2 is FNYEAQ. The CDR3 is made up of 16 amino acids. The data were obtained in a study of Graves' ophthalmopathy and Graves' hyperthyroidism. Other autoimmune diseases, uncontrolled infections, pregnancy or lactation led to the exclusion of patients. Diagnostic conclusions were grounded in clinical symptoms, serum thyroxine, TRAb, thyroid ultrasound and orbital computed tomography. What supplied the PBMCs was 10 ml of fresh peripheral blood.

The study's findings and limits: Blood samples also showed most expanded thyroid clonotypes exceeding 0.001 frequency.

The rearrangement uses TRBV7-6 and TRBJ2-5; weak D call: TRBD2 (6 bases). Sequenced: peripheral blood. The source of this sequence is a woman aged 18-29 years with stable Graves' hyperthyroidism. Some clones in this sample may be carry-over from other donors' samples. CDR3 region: CATSPFMGGAQETQYF. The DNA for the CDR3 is TGTGCCACCAGCCCATTTATGGGGGGAGCACAAGAGACCCAGTACTTC.